These 27 T cell receptor beta chains originate from one sample sequenced in a study. TCRdb re-called the 5' RACE reads through MiXCR, storing one row per CDR3 protein. This repertoire shows more than 8,000 distinct CDR3 sequences, less than 30% found once; its top ten account for 3.2%. Cells sorted as Tregs were CD4+, CD25+ and CD127-/low. Sequencing was performed on Tregs sorted from blood. The receptors were sampled from a female donor with breast cancer.

At least ten counts were recorded for this clonotype. The gene calls are TRBV7-8 and TRBJ2-1; D remains unclear. V lost 1 base and J 8 bases, leaving 12 bases between the germline ends. The CDR3 covers 14 residues. Germline CDR1 reads SGHVS; CDR2 reads FQNEAQ. The CDR3 DNA is TGTGCCAGCAGCTTAGTAGTGGGAAATGATGAGCAGTTCTTC. Its protein is CASSLVVGNDEQFF.

This clonotype showed up many times. This sequence joins TRBV2 and TRBJ1-6; unclear D gene. The CDR3 totals 15 residues. Germline CDR1 is SNHLY and CDR2 is FYNNEI. V was pared by 0 bases and J by 13 bases, with 16 bases between. CDR3 coding DNA: TGTGCCAGCAGTGAAGCGGACCCTCTTCCGGGGCCCCTCCACTTT. Translation gives CASSEADPLPGPLHF.

About this clonotype itself: This may come from a read error, since a much larger clone is one base off. The chain combines TRBV5-1 with TRBJ2-7; 7 nucleotides line up with TRBD1. The CDR3 consists of 14 residues. Germline CDR1 and CDR2: SGHRS and YFSETQ. The CDR3 here is CANSMGTADYEQYF. The CDR3 nucleotides are TGCGCCAACAGCATGGGGACAGCGGACTACGAGCAGTACTTC.

This clonotype was seen more than once but under ten times. The gene calls are TRBV15 and TRBJ2-1, with 9 bases lining up with TRBD2. Unmatched junction bases numbered 8, after V lost 3 bases and J lost 5 bases. The CDR3 totals 16 residues. Germline V gives CDR1 LNHNV, CDR2 YYDKDF (reference sequence). CDR3 DNA sequence: TGTGCCACCAGCAGTCAACTAGCGGGTCAAAACAATGAGCAGTTCTTC. Translation: CATSSQLAGQNNEQFF.

Concerning this clonotype itself: A read error may account for a junction end that differs from germline. The rearrangement uses TRBV7-8 and TRBJ2-1; tentatively, D is TRBD1 or TRBD2 (5 bases each). CDR1 and CDR2 (germline): SGHVS, FQNEAQ. The CDR3 is 17 residues long. The CDR3 reads CASSVASWDDSYNEQFF. CDR3 sequence (DNA): TGTGCCAGCAGCGTAGCGAGTTGGGACGACTCCTACAATGAGCAGTTCTTC.

This clonotype is classed as medium-sized. The chain carries TRBV7-8 and TRBJ2-7; D ambiguous. The CDR3 is 12 amino acids. Trimming pared 1 base from V and 3 bases from J, leaving 4 bases between. CDR1 is SGHVS, CDR2 FQNEAQ, per germline. The CDR3 loop is CASSLVDYEQYF. CDR3 DNA sequence: TGTGCCAGCAGCTTAGTTGACTACGAGCAGTACTTC.

This clonotype has a single count. At one end the junction does not follow the germline gene, possibly because of a read error. This chain connects TRBV6-5 to TRBJ2-7; D unresolved. Germline V gene lookup returns CDR1 MNHEY and CDR2 SVGAGI. This CDR3 has 11 residues. Here the CDR3 DNA reads TGTGCCAGCAGTTCCTCTTACGAGCAGTGCTTC. It is translated as CASSSSYEQCF.

As concerns this clonotype: The conserved phenylalanine or tryptophan normally closing the CDR3 is absent here, so this likely arose from a read error. J is TRBJ2-7 and V is TRBV7-9, with D perhaps matching TRBD1 or TRBD2 (5 bases each). CDR1 is SEHNR, CDR2 FQNEAQ, per germline (reference sequence). The CDR3 runs 14 residues. This CDR3 reads CANSPGPYGNEQYS. CDR3 DNA: TGTGCCAACAGCCCGGGACCGTACGGAAACGAGCAGTACTCC.

This clonotype was seen a few times. V and J are TRBV10-2 and TRBJ2-1, with 14 bases fitting TRBD2. Unmatched junction bases numbered 5, after V lost 6 bases and J lost 10 bases. This CDR3 contains 14 residues. The germline V gene has CDR1 WSHSY and CDR2 SAAADI. CDR3 DNA: TGCGCCAGCAGCCCGGGACTAGCGGGAGACGAGCAGTTCTTC. Residues: CASSPGLAGDEQFF.

Notes on this clonotype: No conserved phenylalanine or tryptophan is present at the end of the CDR3, so a read error is the likely explanation. It is unclear where the CDR3 begins or ends on the DNA, so no DNA is shown, and the CDR3 is as TCRdb lists it. V is TRBV20-1 and J is TRBJ2-2. Germline CDR1 and CDR2: DFQATT and SNEGSKA (reference sequence). The CDR3 numbers 13 amino acids, ends counted. The chain's CDR3 is CSARGQNTGELWC.

This clonotype was found many times. The V gene is TRBV10-3, the J gene TRBJ2-5; no definite D call. The CDR3 consists of 15 residues. Per germline, CDR1 ENHRY and CDR2 SYGVKD. Trimming left V 2 bases short and J 0 bases short, with 10 bases between. As DNA, the CDR3 is TGTGCCATCAGTGAGGAGAAAGGGTACCAAGAGACCCAGTACTTC. The encoded protein is CAISEEKGYQETQYF.

This clonotype qualifies as medium-sized. This chain connects TRBV27 to TRBJ1-2; D gene uncertain. The CDR3 contains 13 residues. Per the germline V gene, CDR1 is MNHEY and CDR2 is SMNVEV (reference sequence). V was shortened by 3 bases and J by 0 bases, with 5 bases between the two germline ends. This chain's CDR3 is CASSFSPNYGYTF. The CDR3 DNA is TGTGCCAGCAGTTTCTCCCCTAACTATGGCTACACCTTC.

In nucleotides, the CDR3 is TGTGCCAGCAGTTTGGTGGGGGACTATGGCTACACCTTC. This sequence encodes CASSLVGDYGYTF. The chain has TRBV12-3 or TRBV12-4 and TRBJ1-2; tentatively, D is TRBD1 (5 bases). The CDR3 runs 13 residues. Trimming removed 3 bases at V and 3 bases at J, with 8 bases between.

For this clonotype: No conserved phenylalanine or tryptophan ends this CDR3, so it is likely a read error. This rearrangement joins TRBV18 to TRBJ2-1; D is unresolved. Trimming shortened V by 2 bases and J by 5 bases, and 13 bases separated the two germline ends. This CDR3 contains 15 residues. Germline CDR1 and CDR2: KGHSH and LQKENI. CDR3 region: CASSPTTTTDNEQFV. The CDR3 region has the DNA TGTGCCAGCTCACCAACGACCACAACCGACAATGAGCAGTTCGTC.

This clonotype showed up many times. The chain links TRBV6-1 to TRBJ2-7; either TRBD1 or TRBD2 may fit D (6 bases each). Germline values: CDR1 MNHNS, CDR2 SASEGT. V gave up 1 base and J gave up 6 bases, with 10 bases separating them. This CDR3 contains 13 residues. The CDR3 loop is CASSEEGGFEQYF. CDR3 DNA: TGTGCCAGCAGTGAAGAAGGGGGGTTCGAGCAGTACTTC.

The V and J genes are TRBV6-5 and TRBJ1-5; D is perhaps TRBD1 (5 bases). The ends were cut back, 5 bases at V and 5 bases at J, with 16 bases in the middle. The CDR3 runs to 15 residues. The germline V gene encodes CDR1 MNHEY and CDR2 SVGAGI. The CDR3 here is CASSPPDSPYQPQHF. In DNA form, the CDR3 reads TGTGCCAGCAGTCCTCCAGACAGCCCCTATCAGCCCCAGCATTTT.

J is TRBJ2-3 and V is TRBV20-1; D is unclear. The CDR3 contains 14 residues. Trimming shortened V by 1 base and J by 4 bases, and 12 bases separated the two germline ends. Germline V lookup: CDR1 DFQATT, CDR2 SNEGSKA (reference sequence). This chain's CDR3 is CSARGHYGSDTQYF. CDR3 sequence (DNA): TGCAGTGCTAGAGGGCATTACGGTTCAGATACGCAGTATTTT.

The V and J genes are TRBV5-6 and TRBJ1-5; 9 bases map to TRBD1. J gave up 0 bases and V 3 bases, and 10 bases lay outside the gene matches. The CDR3 is made up of 18 amino acids. Germline CDR1 reads SGHDT; CDR2 reads YYEEEE. The CDR3 spells CASSSAGQGGYSNQPQHF. The CDR3 DNA sequence: TGTGCCAGCAGCTCGGCGGGACAGGGCGGCTATAGCAATCAGCCCCAGCATTTT.

This clonotype was observed a handful of times. The rearrangement links TRBV15 to TRBJ2-3; no clear D. V was cut by 8 bases and J by 0 bases, with 6 bases left in between. The CDR3 runs to 12 residues. Germline values: CDR1 LNHNV, CDR2 YYDKDF (reference sequence). The CDR3 DNA reads TGTGCCACCGGACCTAGCACAGATACGCAGTATTTT. Translating it yields CATGPSTDTQYF.

By its share, this clonotype is medium-sized (0.01 to 0.1%). This chain links TRBV3-1 with TRBJ1-5; 8 bases fit TRBD1. Losses at the gene ends were 4 bases for V and 11 bases for J; bases not matched to a gene: 7. CDR3 length: 13 amino acids. Germline loops: CDR1 LGHDT, CDR2 YNNKEL (reference sequence). The CDR3 sequence: CASSRGTGGAQHF. As DNA, the CDR3 is TGTGCCAGCAGCCGAGGGACAGGCGGGGCCCAGCATTTT. Full variable domain (outside the CDR3, taken from reference TRBV3-1 and TRBJ1-5): DTAVSQTPKYLVTQMGNDKSIKCEQNLGHDTMYWYKQDSKKFLKIMFSYNNKELIINETVPNRFSPKSPDKAHLNLHINSLELGDSAVYFCASSRGTGGAQHFGDGTRLSIL.

This clonotype is medium-sized (0.01 to 0.1%) in the sample. The chain carries TRBV2 and TRBJ2-2; D is possibly TRBD1 (6 bases). V lost 1 base to trimming and J lost 8 bases, with 11 bases between them. Germline V lookup: CDR1 SNHLY, CDR2 FYNNEI. This CDR3 comprises 14 residues. The CDR3: CASSEVTGIGELFF. For the CDR3, the DNA is TGTGCCAGCAGTGAAGTGACAGGCATAGGGGAGCTGTTTTTT.

This clonotype appeared many times. The chain is built from TRBV12-3 or TRBV12-4 and TRBJ2-5; no reliable D call. Trimming shortened V by 6 bases and J by 4 bases, and 12 bases separated the two germline ends. The CDR3 loop spans 13 amino acids. The CDR3 region is CASSRQGLETQYF. The DNA of the CDR3 is TGTGCCAGCAGCCGCCAAGGGTTAGAGACCCAGTACTTC.

The V and J genes are TRBV6-1 and TRBJ2-1, with 10 nucleotides matching TRBD2. Trimming removed 6 bases from V and 3 bases from J; junction bases left unmatched: 5. This CDR3 comprises 15 residues. Germline CDR1 MNHNS, CDR2 SASEGT. The CDR3 coding sequence is TGTGCCAGCAGGCCCGGGACTAGCGACTACAATGAGCAGTTCTTC. This codes for CASRPGTSDYNEQFF.

The V and J genes are TRBV6-1 and TRBJ1-5; D possibly corresponds to TRBD1 (5 bases). Germline CDR1 is MNHNS and CDR2 is SASEGT. CDR3 length equals 13 residues. Trimming left V 4 bases short and J 9 bases short, with 13 bases between. CDR3 amino acids: CASSAGRYRPQHF. CDR3 nucleotide sequence: TGTGCCAGCAGTGCAGGGAGGTATCGGCCCCAGCATTTT.

In its sample, this clonotype was seen many times. This rearrangement joins TRBV20-1 to TRBJ2-7; 11 nucleotides match TRBD1. The germline CDR1 and CDR2 sequences are DFQATT and SNEGSKA (reference sequence). V lost 3 bases, J lost 3 bases, and 4 bases stayed unmatched. This CDR3 is 14 amino acids long. The CDR3 sequence is CSASSGTGGYEQYF. The CDR3 coding sequence is TGCAGTGCTAGTTCCGGGACAGGGGGCTACGAGCAGTACTTC.

This clonotype was seen repeatedly, ten times or more. The chain's CDR3 is CATSRDSYEQYF. CDR3 sequence (DNA): TGTGCCACCAGCAGAGATAGTTACGAGCAGTACTTC. The V gene is TRBV15, the J gene TRBJ2-7, with D uncertain. The CDR3 extends over 12 amino acids. V lost 0 bases to trimming and J lost 4 bases, with 4 bases between them. Per germline, CDR1 LNHNV and CDR2 YYDKDF (reference sequence). Based on the CDR3 plus reference TRBV15 and TRBJ2-7, the full variable domain is DAMVIQNPRYQVTQFGKPVTLSCSQTLNHNVMYWYQQKSSQAPKLLFHYYDKDFNNEADTPDNFQSRRPNTSFCFLDIRSPGLGDTAMYLCATSRDSYEQYFGPGTRLTVT.

This clonotype was observed at least ten times. The chain joins TRBV6-5 to TRBJ1-4; TRBD1 matches 8 bases. This CDR3 has 14 residues. The V gene end was trimmed by 4 bases and the J gene end by 7 bases; junction bases not matched to a gene: 5. Germline CDR1 and CDR2: MNHEY and SVGAGI. The CDR3 DNA reads TGTGCCAGCAGTTCCCTGGACAGGGTTGAAAAACTGTTTTTT. It codes for CASSSLDRVEKLFF.